The 8 T cell receptor beta chains presented below share a single source sample, sequenced in a study of CXCR3-negative and CXCR3-positive naive CD8 T cells. General observations from the study: More hydrophobic TRB CDR3s occurred in CXCR3-positive than in CXCR3-negative naive cells.

5' RACE that incorporated UMI labels was used to prepare the TRB cDNA libraries. One entry per CDR3 protein, without DNA, is what TCRdb gives after re-calling the 5' RACE reads. The listing records roughly 59,000 distinct CDR3 sequences. The antigens these receptors bind are not known. Input material: naive CXCR3+ CD8+ T cells from blood. The subset denotes: CD45RO-CCR7+CD27+CD95- naive CD8+ T cells expressing CXCR3 (TNR3+). The receptors derive from a human donor in good health. Some clones in this sample may be carry-over from other donors' samples.

The chain links TRBV15 to TRBJ2-1; lacking DNA, the TRBD1 call made by TCRdb goes unchecked. CDR1 LNHNV and CDR2 YYDKDF come from the germline V gene (reference sequence). This CDR3 comprises 16 residues. CDR3 amino acids: CATSTSRDRLYNEQFF.

V is TRBV9 and J is TRBJ2-5. CDR1 SGDLS and CDR2 YYNGEE come from the germline V gene. The CDR3 spans 13 residues. The CDR3 is CASSSTYQETQYF.

The chain couples TRBV7-8 to TRBJ1-2; without DNA, the TCRdb call of TRBD1 cannot be checked. Per the germline V gene, CDR1 is SGHVS and CDR2 is FQNEAQ. The CDR3 sequence is 16 residues long. The CDR3 is CASTPSGGGYYYGYTF.

V gene TRBV7-2 combines with J gene TRBJ2-3; TCRdb proposes TRBD2, but this gene call is untestable without DNA. The germline V gene encodes CDR1 SGHTA and CDR2 FQGNSA. The CDR3 length is 13 residues. The chain's CDR3 is CASSGPSSDTQYF.

The chain uses TRBV29-1 and TRBJ1-2. Per germline, CDR1 SQVTM and CDR2 ANQGSEA. The CDR3 totals 12 residues. The CDR3 is CSVEMGGLGYTF.

The chain combines TRBV19 with TRBJ2-1. CDR1 is LNHDA, CDR2 SQIVND, per germline (reference sequence). This CDR3 region has 15 residues. The chain's CDR3 is CASSMDFWTYNEQFF.

The chain recombines TRBV7-8 with TRBJ2-2; TCRdb outputs TRBD1, but without DNA this stays unchecked. The CDR3 totals 17 residues. Germline V gene data show CDR1 as SGHVS and CDR2 as FQNEAQ. CDR3 amino acids: CASSFYRDNPNTGELFF.

The V gene is TRBV10-1, the J gene TRBJ1-4. Germline V gives CDR1 WNHNN, CDR2 SYGVQD (reference sequence). The CDR3 is 13 residues long. Here the CDR3 reads CATYPVEFEKLFF.